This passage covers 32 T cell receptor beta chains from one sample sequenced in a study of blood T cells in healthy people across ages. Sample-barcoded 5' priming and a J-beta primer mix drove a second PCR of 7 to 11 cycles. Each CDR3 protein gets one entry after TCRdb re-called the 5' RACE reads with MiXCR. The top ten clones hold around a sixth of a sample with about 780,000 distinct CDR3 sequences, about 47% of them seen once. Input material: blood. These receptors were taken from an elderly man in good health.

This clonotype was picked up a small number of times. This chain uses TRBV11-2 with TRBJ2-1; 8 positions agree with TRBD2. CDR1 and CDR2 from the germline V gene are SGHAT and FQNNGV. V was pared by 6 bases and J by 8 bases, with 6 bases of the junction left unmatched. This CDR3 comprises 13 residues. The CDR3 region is CASRSGLVDEQFF. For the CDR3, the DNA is TGTGCCAGCAGGTCGGGACTAGTAGATGAGCAGTTCTTC.

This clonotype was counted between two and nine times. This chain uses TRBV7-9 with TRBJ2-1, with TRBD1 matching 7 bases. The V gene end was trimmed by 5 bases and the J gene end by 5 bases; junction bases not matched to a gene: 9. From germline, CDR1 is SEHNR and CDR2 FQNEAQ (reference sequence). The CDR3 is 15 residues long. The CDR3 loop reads CASSRVDTGDNEQFF. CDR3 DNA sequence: TGTGCCAGCAGCCGGGTAGACACAGGGGACAATGAGCAGTTCTTC. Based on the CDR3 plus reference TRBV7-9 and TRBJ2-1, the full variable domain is DTGVSQNPRHKITKRGQNVTFRCDPISEHNRLYWYRQTLGQGPEFLTYFQNEAQLEKSRLLSDRFSAERPKGSFSTLEIQRTEQGDSAMYLCASSRVDTGDNEQFFGPGTRLTVL.

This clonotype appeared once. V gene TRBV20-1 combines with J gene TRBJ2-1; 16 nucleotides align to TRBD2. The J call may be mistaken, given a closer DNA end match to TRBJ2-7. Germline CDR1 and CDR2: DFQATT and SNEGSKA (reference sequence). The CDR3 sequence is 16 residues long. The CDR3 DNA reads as TGCAGTGCTAGGGGACTAGCGGGAGGGCCGTACAATGAGCAGTACTTC. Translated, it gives CSARGLAGGPYNEQYF.

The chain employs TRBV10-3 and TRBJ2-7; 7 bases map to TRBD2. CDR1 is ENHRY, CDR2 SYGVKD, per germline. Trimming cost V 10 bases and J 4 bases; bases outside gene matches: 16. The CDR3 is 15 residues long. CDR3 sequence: CATREPAGSGYEQYF. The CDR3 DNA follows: TGTGCCACTAGAGAACCAGCGGGAAGCGGGTACGAGCAGTACTTC.

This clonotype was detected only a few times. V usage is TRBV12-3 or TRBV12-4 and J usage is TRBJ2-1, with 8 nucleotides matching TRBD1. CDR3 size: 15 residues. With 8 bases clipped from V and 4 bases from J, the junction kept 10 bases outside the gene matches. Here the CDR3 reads CASRPAGGFYNEQFF. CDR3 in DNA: TGTGCCAGCCGCCCTGCAGGGGGCTTTTACAATGAGCAGTTCTTC.

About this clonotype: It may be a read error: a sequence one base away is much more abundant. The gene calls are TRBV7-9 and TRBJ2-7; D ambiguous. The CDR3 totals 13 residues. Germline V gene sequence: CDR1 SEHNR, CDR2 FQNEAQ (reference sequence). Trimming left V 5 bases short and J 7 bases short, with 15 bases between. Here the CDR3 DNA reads TGTGCCAGCAGCGTCGTCGAGGAGCGAGAGCAGTACTTC. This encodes CASSVVEEREQYF.

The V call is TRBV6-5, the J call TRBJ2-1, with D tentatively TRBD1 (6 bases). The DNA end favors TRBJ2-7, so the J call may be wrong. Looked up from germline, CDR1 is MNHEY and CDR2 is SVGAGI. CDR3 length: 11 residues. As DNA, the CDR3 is TGTGCCATCTCTCAGGGGCCTGAGCAGTACTTC. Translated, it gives CAISQGPEQYF.

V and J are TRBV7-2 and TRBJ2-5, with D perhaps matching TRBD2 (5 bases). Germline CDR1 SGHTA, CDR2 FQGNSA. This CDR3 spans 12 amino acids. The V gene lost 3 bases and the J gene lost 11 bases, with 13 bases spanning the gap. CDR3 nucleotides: TGTGCCAGCAGCTTTTCCTCGAGGGAGCAGTACTTC. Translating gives CASSFSSREQYF.

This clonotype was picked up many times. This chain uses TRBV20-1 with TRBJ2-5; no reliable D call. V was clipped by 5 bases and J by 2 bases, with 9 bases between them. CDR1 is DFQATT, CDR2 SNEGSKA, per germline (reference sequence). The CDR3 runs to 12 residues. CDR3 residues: CSAFEEQETQYF. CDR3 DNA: TGCAGTGCTTTTGAGGAACAAGAGACCCAGTACTTC.

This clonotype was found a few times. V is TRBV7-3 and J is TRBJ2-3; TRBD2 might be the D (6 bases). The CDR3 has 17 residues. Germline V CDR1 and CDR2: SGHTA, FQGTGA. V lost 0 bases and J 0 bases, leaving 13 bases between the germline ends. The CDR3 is CASSLTGGGTSTDTQYF. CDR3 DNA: TGTGCCAGCAGCTTAACGGGGGGTGGGACTAGCACAGATACGCAGTATTTT. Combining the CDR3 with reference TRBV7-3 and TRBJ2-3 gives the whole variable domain GAGVSQTPSNKVTEKGKYVELRCDPISGHTALYWYRQSLGQGPEFLIYFQGTGAADDSGLPNDRFFAVRPEGSVSTLKIQRTERGDSAVYLCASSLTGGGTSTDTQYFGPGTRLTVL.

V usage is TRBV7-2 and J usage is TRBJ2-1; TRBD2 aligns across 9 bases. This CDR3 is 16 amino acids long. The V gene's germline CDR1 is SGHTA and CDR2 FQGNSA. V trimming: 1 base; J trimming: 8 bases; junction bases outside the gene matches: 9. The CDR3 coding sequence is TGTGCCAGCAGCTTAGACGGAGGCGGGAGGGCCCATGAGCAGTTCTTC. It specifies CASSLDGGGRAHEQFF.

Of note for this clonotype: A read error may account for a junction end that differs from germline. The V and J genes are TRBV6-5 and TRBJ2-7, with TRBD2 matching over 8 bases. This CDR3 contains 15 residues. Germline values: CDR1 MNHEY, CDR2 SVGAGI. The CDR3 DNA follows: TGTACCAGCAGTTACTTCGGGACTAGTAAATACGAGCAGTACTTC. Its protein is CTSSYFGTSKYEQYF.

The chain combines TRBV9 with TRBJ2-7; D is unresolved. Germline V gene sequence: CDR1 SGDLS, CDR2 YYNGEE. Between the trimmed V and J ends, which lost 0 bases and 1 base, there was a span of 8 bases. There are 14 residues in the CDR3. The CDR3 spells CASSVVDTSYEQYF. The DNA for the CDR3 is TGTGCCAGCAGCGTAGTTGACACTTCCTACGAGCAGTACTTC.

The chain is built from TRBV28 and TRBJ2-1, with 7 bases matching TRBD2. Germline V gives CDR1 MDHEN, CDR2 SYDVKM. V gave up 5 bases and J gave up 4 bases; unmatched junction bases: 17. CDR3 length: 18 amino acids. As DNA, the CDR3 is TGTGCCAGCAGTACCCCCCTTGGAGTTCCAGCGGGGTACAATGAGCAGTTCTTC. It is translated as CASSTPLGVPAGYNEQFF.

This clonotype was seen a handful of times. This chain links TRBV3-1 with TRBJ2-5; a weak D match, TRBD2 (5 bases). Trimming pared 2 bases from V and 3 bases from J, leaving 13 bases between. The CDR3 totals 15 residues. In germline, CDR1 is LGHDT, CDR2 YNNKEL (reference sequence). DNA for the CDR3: TGTGCCAGCAGCCAAACGGGAAGCGGAGAAGAGACCCAGTACTTC. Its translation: CASSQTGSGEETQYF.

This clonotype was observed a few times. CDR3 DNA sequence: TGTGCCAGCAGCCGTCCGGGACTAAAGAGCACAGATACGCAGTATTTT. Encoded protein: CASSRPGLKSTDTQYF. The rearrangement uses TRBV28 and TRBJ2-3; 7 positions match TRBD2. Germline CDR1 MDHEN, CDR2 SYDVKM. CDR3 length equals 16 residues. Trimming removed 6 bases from V and 0 bases from J; junction bases left unmatched: 9.

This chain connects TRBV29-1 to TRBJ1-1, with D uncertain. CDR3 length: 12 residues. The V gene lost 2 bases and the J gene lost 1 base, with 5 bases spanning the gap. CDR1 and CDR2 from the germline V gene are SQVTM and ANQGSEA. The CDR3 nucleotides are TGCAGCGTTGAAAGGAAGAACACTGAAGCTTTCTTT. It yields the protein CSVERKNTEAFF.

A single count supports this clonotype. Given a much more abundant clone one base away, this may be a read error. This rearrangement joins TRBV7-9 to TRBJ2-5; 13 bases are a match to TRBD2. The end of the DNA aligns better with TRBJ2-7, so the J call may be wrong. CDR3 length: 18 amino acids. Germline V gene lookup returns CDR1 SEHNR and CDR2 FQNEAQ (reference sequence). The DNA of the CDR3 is TGTGCCAGCAGCTTCGTAGGGGGACTAGCGGGGCGCCCCTGCGAGCAGTACTTC. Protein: CASSFVGGLAGRPCEQYF.

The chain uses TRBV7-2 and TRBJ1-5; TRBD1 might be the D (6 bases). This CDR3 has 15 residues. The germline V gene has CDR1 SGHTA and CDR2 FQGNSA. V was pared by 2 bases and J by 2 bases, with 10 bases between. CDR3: CASSLSRGGNQPQHF. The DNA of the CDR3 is TGTGCCAGCAGCTTAAGCAGGGGTGGCAATCAGCCCCAGCATTTT.

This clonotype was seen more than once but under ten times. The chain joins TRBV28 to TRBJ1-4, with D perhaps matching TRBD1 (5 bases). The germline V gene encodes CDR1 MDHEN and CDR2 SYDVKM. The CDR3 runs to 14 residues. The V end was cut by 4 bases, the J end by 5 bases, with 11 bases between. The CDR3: CASSSGGRNEKLFF. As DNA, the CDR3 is TGTGCCAGCAGTTCCGGGGGGAGAAATGAAAAACTGTTTTTT.

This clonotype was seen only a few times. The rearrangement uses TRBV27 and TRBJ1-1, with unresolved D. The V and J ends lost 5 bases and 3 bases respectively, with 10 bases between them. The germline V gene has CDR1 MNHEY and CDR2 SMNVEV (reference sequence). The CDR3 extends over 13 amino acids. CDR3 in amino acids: CASSTTPHTEAFF. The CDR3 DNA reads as TGTGCCAGCAGTACAACACCGCACACTGAAGCTTTCTTT.

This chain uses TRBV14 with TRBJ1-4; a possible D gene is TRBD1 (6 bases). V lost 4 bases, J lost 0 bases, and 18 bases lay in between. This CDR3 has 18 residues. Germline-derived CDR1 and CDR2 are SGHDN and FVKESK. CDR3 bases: TGTGCCAGCAGCCGGCCAACAGGGTTTGCTGCAACTAATGAAAAACTGTTTTTT. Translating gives CASSRPTGFAATNEKLFF.

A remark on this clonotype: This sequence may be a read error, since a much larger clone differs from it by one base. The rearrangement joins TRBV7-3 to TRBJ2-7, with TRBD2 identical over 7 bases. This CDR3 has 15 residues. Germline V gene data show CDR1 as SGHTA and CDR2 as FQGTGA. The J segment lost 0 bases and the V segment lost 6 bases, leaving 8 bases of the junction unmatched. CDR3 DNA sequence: TGTGCCAGCAGTGTAGCGGGTGGAAGCTCCTACGAGCAGTACTTC. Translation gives CASSVAGGSSYEQYF.

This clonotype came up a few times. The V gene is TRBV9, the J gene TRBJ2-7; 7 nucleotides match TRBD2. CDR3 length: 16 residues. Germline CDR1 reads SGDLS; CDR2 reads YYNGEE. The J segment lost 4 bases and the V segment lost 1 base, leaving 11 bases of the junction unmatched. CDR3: CASSVSDSGLLYEQYF. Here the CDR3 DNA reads TGTGCCAGCAGCGTAAGTGATTCGGGACTACTTTACGAGCAGTACTTC.

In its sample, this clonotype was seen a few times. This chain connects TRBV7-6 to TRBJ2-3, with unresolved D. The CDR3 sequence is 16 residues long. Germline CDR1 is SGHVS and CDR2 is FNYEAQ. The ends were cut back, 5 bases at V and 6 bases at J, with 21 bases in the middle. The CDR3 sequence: CASSPTVGMVVDTQYF. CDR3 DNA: TGTGCCAGCAGCCCGACGGTGGGGATGGTTGTGGATACGCAGTATTTT. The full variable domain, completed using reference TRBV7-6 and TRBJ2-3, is GAGVSQSPRYKVTKRGQDVALRCDPISGHVSLYWYRQALGQGPEFLTYFNYEAQQDKSGLPNDRFSAERPEGSISTLTIQRTEQRDSAMYRCASSPTVGMVVDTQYFGPGTRLTVL.

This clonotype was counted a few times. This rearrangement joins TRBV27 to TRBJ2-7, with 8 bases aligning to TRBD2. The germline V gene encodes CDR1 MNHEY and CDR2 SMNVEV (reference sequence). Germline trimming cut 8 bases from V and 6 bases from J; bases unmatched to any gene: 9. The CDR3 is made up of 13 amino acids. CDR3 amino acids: CASGRTSLPEQYF. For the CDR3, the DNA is TGTGCCAGCGGACGGACTAGCTTACCCGAGCAGTACTTC.

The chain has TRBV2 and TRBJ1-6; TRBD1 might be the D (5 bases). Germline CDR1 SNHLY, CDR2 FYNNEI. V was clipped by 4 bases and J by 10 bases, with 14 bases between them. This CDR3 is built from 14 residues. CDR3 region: CASSVVGAESPLHF. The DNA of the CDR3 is TGTGCCAGCAGTGTTGTTGGGGCAGAATCACCCCTCCACTTT.

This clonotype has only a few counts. The DNA for the CDR3 is TGTGCCAGCAGCCCCGCCCCTAGCGGGAGCTACGAGCAGTACTTC. Translation: CASSPAPSGSYEQYF. The chain combines TRBV7-3 with TRBJ2-7; TRBD2 aligns across 10 bases. The CDR3 is made up of 15 amino acids. Germline CDR1 is SGHTA and CDR2 is FQGTGA. V was clipped by 5 bases and J by 3 bases; unmatched bases: 7.

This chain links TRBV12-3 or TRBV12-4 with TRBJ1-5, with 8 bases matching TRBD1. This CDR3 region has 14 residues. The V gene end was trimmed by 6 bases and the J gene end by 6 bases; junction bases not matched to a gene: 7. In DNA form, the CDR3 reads TGTGCCAGCAGACAGGACAGGGTGGGTCAGCCCCAGCATTTT. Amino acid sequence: CASRQDRVGQPQHF.

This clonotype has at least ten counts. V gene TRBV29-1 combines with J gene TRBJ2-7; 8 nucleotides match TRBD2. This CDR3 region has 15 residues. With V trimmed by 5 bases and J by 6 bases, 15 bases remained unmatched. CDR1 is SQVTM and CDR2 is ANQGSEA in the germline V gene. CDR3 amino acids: CSVTRGSGRSLEQYF. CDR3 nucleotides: TGCAGCGTTACACGCGGGAGCGGGAGATCCCTCGAGCAGTACTTC.

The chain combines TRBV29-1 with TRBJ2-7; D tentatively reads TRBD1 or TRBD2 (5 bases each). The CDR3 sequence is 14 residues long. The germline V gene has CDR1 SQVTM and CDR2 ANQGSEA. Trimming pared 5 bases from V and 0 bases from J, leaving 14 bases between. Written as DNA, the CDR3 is TGCAGCGTTTGGGGAACCGGGACCTCCTACGAGCAGTACTTC. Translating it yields CSVWGTGTSYEQYF.

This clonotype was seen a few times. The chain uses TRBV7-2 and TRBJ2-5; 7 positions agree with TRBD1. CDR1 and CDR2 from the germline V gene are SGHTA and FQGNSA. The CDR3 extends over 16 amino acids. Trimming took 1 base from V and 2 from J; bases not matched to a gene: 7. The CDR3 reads CASSLGSTGLQETQYF. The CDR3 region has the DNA TGTGCCAGCAGCTTAGGCTCGACAGGGTTACAAGAGACCCAGTACTTC.